This passage covers 19 T cell receptor beta chains from one sample sequenced in a study of OX40 agonist ivuxolimab in advanced cancers. Produced via immunoSEQ multiplex PCR; TCRdb's table is partial and in-frame only. The sample yields approximately 46,000 clones, 60% to 80% seen once. The sample was CD4+ or CD8+ T cells sorted from blood, taken in a trial of the OX40 agonist ivuxolimab. The receptors come from an adult with an advanced solid tumor such as melanoma, head and neck, liver or kidney cancer.

Concerning this clone itself: Being one base from a much bigger clone, this may be a read error. The gene calls are TRBV5-1 and TRBJ2-7, with D unclear. Trimming removed 4 bases at V and 2 bases at J, with 10 bases between. The CDR3 has 13 amino acids. Germline CDR1 SGHRS, CDR2 YFSETQ. The CDR3: CASSHGRPYEQYF. DNA of the CDR3: TGCGCCAGCAGCCACGGACGGCCCTACGAGCAGTACTTC.

The chain couples TRBV11-2 to TRBJ2-1; possibly TRBD1 for D (5 bases). The V gene lost 0 bases and the J gene lost 4 bases, with 10 bases spanning the gap. The CDR3 is 15 residues long. Germline V gene data show CDR1 as SGHAT and CDR2 as FQNNGV. DNA for the CDR3: TGTGCCAGCAGCTTAGATTTGGGGCTATACAATGAGCAGTTCTTC. It yields the protein CASSLDLGLYNEQFF.

The V and J genes are TRBV28 and TRBJ1-5; D is perhaps TRBD1 (6 bases). V was pared by 6 bases and J by 2 bases, with 26 bases between. The germline CDR1 and CDR2 sequences are MDHEN and SYDVKM. This CDR3 is built from 19 residues. CDR3 bases: TGTGCCAGCAGCCCCCCCACAGGGACGTCGTCGGTAGGCAATCAGCCCCAGCATTTT. Protein sequence: CASSPPTGTSSVGNQPQHF.

The chain combines TRBV7-2 with TRBJ1-2; 7 nucleotides match TRBD1. Germline CDR1 and CDR2: SGHTA and FQGNSA. With 6 bases clipped from V and 6 bases from J, the junction kept 7 bases outside the gene matches. This CDR3 has 13 amino acids. CDR3 sequence (DNA): TGTGCCAGCAGACCGACAGGGCTTGATGGCTACACCTTC. This encodes CASRPTGLDGYTF.

This clone was recorded once. V gene TRBV7-2 combines with J gene TRBJ2-5; no reliable D call. Per the germline V gene, CDR1 is SGHTA and CDR2 is FQGNSA. Trimming stripped 5 bases from V and 2 bases from J, with 15 bases between. The CDR3 sequence is 15 residues long. Here the CDR3 reads CASSEGASRQETQYF. CDR3 nucleotides: TGTGCCAGCAGCGAAGGCGCTTCTAGGCAAGAGACCCAGTACTTC.

The chain is built from TRBV5-4 and TRBJ2-2; 8 bases match TRBD1. The CDR3 runs 15 residues. Germline CDR1 is SGHNT and CDR2 is YYREEE (reference sequence). V was pared by 2 bases and J by 1 base, with 1 base of the junction left unmatched. CDR3 region: CASSFGTGNTGELFF. For the CDR3, the DNA is TGTGCCAGCAGCTTTGGGACAGGGAACACCGGGGAGCTGTTTTTT.

V gene TRBV19 combines with J gene TRBJ2-2, with D perhaps matching TRBD1 (6 bases). The CDR3 has 14 residues. Trimming left V 5 bases short and J 1 base short, with 8 bases between. The germline CDR1 and CDR2 sequences are LNHDA and SQIVND (reference sequence). The CDR3: CASSVGQNTGELFF. The DNA for the CDR3 is TGTGCCAGTAGTGTGGGACAGAACACCGGGGAGCTGTTTTTT. Combining the CDR3 with reference TRBV19 and TRBJ2-2 gives the whole variable domain DGGITQSPKYLFRKEGQNVTLSCEQNLNHDAMYWYRQDPGQGLRLIYYSQIVNDFQKGDIAEGYSVSREKKESFPLTVTSAQKNPTAFYLCASSVGQNTGELFFGEGSRLTVL.

The chain is built from TRBV18 and TRBJ2-2; D is uncertain. Deletions cut 3 bases from V and 0 bases from J, with 14 bases between. The CDR3 is 17 amino acids. Germline CDR1 reads KGHSH; CDR2 reads LQKENI. The chain's CDR3 is CASSPTVVAANTGELFF. As DNA, the CDR3 is TGTGCCAGCTCACCTACCGTGGTGGCAGCGAACACCGGGGAGCTGTTTTTT.

The gene calls are TRBV10-3 and TRBJ1-2; D unclear. The V gene's germline CDR1 is ENHRY and CDR2 SYGVKD. This CDR3 contains 10 residues. Trimming pared 6 bases from V and 8 bases from J, leaving 7 bases between. CDR3 bases: TGTGCCATCAGAGGAGAGGGCTACACCTTC. Its translation: CAIRGEGYTF.

V usage is TRBV7-9 and J usage is TRBJ1-4; possible D gene TRBD1, 5 bases. Germline V lookup: CDR1 SEHNR, CDR2 FQNEAQ (reference sequence). This CDR3 has 15 amino acids. Trimming took off 5 bases at V and 7 bases at J, with 17 bases between the two ends. The CDR3 DNA follows: TGTGCCAGCAGCGCCCAATTGGGAGGGGCTGAAAAACTGTTTTTT. Translated: CASSAQLGGAEKLFF.

This chain connects TRBV19 to TRBJ1-6, with TRBD1 matching over 8 bases. This CDR3 comprises 16 residues. V lost 7 bases, J lost 3 bases, and 8 bases stayed unmatched. Germline values: CDR1 LNHDA, CDR2 SQIVND (reference sequence). CDR3 bases: TGTGCCAGTACGCCCGGGACAGGATACTATAATTCACCCCTCCACTTT. Its translation: CASTPGTGYYNSPLHF.

V is TRBV28 and J is TRBJ1-2, with 8 bases that match TRBD1. J was trimmed by 3 bases and V by 6 bases; bases with no gene match: 12. Germline V gives CDR1 MDHEN, CDR2 SYDVKM. The CDR3 has 16 amino acids. The CDR3 is CASSPPLYRGYYGYTF. As DNA, the CDR3 is TGTGCCAGCAGCCCGCCCCTGTACAGGGGGTACTATGGCTACACCTTC.

This clone was found once. The V call is TRBV5-8, the J call TRBJ2-1, with D tentatively TRBD2 (6 bases). Germline-derived CDR1 and CDR2 are SGHTS and YDEGEE. The CDR3 length is 17 residues. V lost 2 bases, J lost 0 bases, and 15 bases lay in between. As DNA, the CDR3 is TGTGCCAGCAGCTTCGAGAAACTCGGGGGCTCCTACAATGAGCAGTTCTTC. Encoded protein: CASSFEKLGGSYNEQFF. Filled out from reference TRBV5-8 and TRBJ2-1, the complete variable domain reads EAGVTQSPTHLIKTRGQQATLRCSPISGHTSVYWYQQALGLGLQFLLWYDEGEERNRGNFPPRFSGRQFPNYSSELNVNALELEDSALYLCASSFEKLGGSYNEQFFGPGTRLTVL.

This clone was picked up one time. The rearrangement uses TRBV9 and TRBJ2-5, with D possibly being TRBD1 (5 bases). With 0 bases removed from V and 4 bases from J, the gap between germline ends came to 13 bases. Germline loops: CDR1 SGDLS, CDR2 YYNGEE. The CDR3 loop spans 15 amino acids. CDR3 coding DNA: TGTGCCAGCAGCGTAGAGGGGCTCCCGGGAGAGACCCAGTACTTC. Protein: CASSVEGLPGETQYF.

This clone occurred once. The chain combines TRBV5-5 with TRBJ2-7, with D unclear. Trimming took off 2 bases at V and 7 bases at J, with 13 bases between the two ends. Germline V gene data show CDR1 as SGHKS and CDR2 as YYEKEE (reference sequence). There are 13 residues in the CDR3. CDR3 sequence (DNA): TGTGCCAGCAGCTTTGATGGCCAGACGGAGCAGTACTTC. Protein sequence: CASSFDGQTEQYF.

V gene TRBV4-1 combines with J gene TRBJ2-2; the D gene could be TRBD1 or TRBD2 (5 bases each). V lost 7 bases and J lost 4, with 16 bases in between. Germline assignment: CDR1 MGHRA and CDR2 YSYEKL. CDR3 length: 15 amino acids. The CDR3 protein is CASNEGLLGTGELFF. Here the CDR3 DNA reads TGCGCCAGCAACGAGGGGCTCTTGGGCACCGGGGAGCTGTTTTTT.

The V and J genes are TRBV16 and TRBJ2-7; D remains unclear. V was shortened by 1 base and J by 6 bases, with 19 bases between the two germline ends. CDR1 and CDR2 from the germline V gene are KGHSY and FQNENV. This CDR3 has 16 residues. CDR3 nucleotide sequence: TGTGCCAGCAGCCAATTGGGCTCCGTCTCCGGCGGCGAGCAGTACTTC. It yields the protein CASSQLGSVSGGEQYF.

The V call is TRBV19, the J call TRBJ1-3; a weak D match, TRBD1 (5 bases). Germline CDR1 LNHDA, CDR2 SQIVND (reference sequence). The CDR3 extends over 18 amino acids. V shed 3 bases and J shed 0 bases, with 18 bases lying between them. The CDR3 loop reads CASSMGPGREFSGNTIYF. The CDR3, as DNA: TGTGCCAGTAGTATGGGGCCGGGCCGAGAATTCTCTGGAAACACCATATATTTT.

This clone has just one count. The J gene is TRBJ2-1, the V gene TRBV2; TRBD1 matches 8 bases. This CDR3 contains 15 residues. Germline trimming cut 4 bases from V and 7 bases from J; bases unmatched to any gene: 9. Germline lookup yields CDR1 SNHLY and CDR2 FYNNEI. For the CDR3, the DNA is TGTGCCAGCAGTGTTGATGGCAGGGGGCAAAATGAGCAGTTCTTC. Translation: CASSVDGRGQNEQFF.